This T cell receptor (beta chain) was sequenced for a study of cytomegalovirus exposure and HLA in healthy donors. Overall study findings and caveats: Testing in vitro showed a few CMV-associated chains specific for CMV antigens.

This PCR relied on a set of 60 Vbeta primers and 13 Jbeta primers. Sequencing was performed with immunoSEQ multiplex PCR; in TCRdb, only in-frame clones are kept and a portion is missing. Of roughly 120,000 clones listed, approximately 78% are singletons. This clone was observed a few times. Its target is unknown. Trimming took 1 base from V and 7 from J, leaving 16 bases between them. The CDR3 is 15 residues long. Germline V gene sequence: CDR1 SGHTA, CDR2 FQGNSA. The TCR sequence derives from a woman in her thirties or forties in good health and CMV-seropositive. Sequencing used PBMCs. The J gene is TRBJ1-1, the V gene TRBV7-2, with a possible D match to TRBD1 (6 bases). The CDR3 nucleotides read TGTGCCAGCAGCTTAGTTGTGGGGGCAGATAATGAAGCTTTCTTT. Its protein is CASSLVVGADNEAFF.